This passage covers 29 T cell receptor beta chains from one sample sequenced in a study of blood T cell repertoires in COVID-19 (dated by TCRdb to the early 2020s). The library was prepared using the immunoSEQ multiplex PCR assay. Entries here come from immuneACCESS through TCRdb and include only in-frame sequences with V and J called. Some clones fail to appear in such tables; in the studies checked, an unresolved V gene covers under half of the shortfall, and the cause of the remainder is unknown. Across this sample there are 75,000 or so clones, with 70% to 90% seen only once. The ten largest clones take up 18% of the sample. The specimen was peripheral blood. The receptor set was obtained from a woman of 80 years or more with acute or convalescent COVID-19.

This clone appeared once. The chain carries TRBV3-1 (or the pseudogene TRBV3-2) and TRBJ1-2; D unresolved. V shed 1 base and J shed 0 bases, with 9 bases lying between them. The CDR3 length is 15 residues. Germline V gene data show CDR1 as LGHDT and CDR2 as YNNKEL (reference sequence). The CDR3 is CASSQALRTNYGYTF. CDR3 DNA: TGTGCCAGCAGCCAAGCCTTGCGGACTAACTATGGCTACACCTTC.

The chain has TRBV4-1 and TRBJ2-5, with no clear D. Germline assignment: CDR1 MGHRA and CDR2 YSYEKL. There are 17 residues in the CDR3. V lost 0 bases to trimming and J lost 3 bases, with 17 bases between them. CDR3 sequence: CASSQDFVSNAKETQYF. In DNA, the CDR3 is TGCGCCAGCAGCCAAGATTTCGTGAGTAACGCTAAAGAGACCCAGTACTTC.

The chain joins TRBV7-9 to TRBJ1-1; TRBD1 matches 8 bases. The CDR3 covers 15 residues. The V gene's germline CDR1 is SEHNR and CDR2 FQNEAQ (reference sequence). Trimming at V came to 5 bases and at J to 5 bases, leaving 10 bases not matched to a gene. In DNA form, the CDR3 reads TGTGCCAGCAGCCCCTCCGGGACAGGAAGGACTGAAGCTTTCTTT. Translating gives CASSPSGTGRTEAFF.

DNA of the CDR3: TGCGCCAGCAGCTTTGGGGAGCGCTACGAGCAGTACTTC. Residues: CASSFGERYEQYF. This sequence joins TRBV5-1 and TRBJ2-7; D possibly corresponds to TRBD2 (5 bases). Germline CDR1 is SGHRS and CDR2 is YFSETQ. V was clipped by 2 bases and J by 3 bases, with 9 bases between them. The CDR3 extends over 13 amino acids.

The chain is built from TRBV11-3 and TRBJ2-3; possibly TRBD2 for D (6 bases). This CDR3 has 15 amino acids. V dropped 3 bases and J dropped 0 bases, with 10 bases sitting between them. The V gene's germline CDR1 is SGHNT and CDR2 YENEEA. CDR3 sequence: CASSFRDSSTDTQYF. In DNA form, the CDR3 reads TGTGCCAGCAGCTTTCGGGACTCTAGCACAGATACGCAGTATTTT.

The J gene is TRBJ1-2, the V gene TRBV24-1; no firm D call. CDR3 size: 14 residues. Germline assignment: CDR1 KGHDR and CDR2 SFDVKD. V gave up 4 bases and J gave up 0 bases, with 8 bases separating them. The CDR3, as DNA: TGTGCCACCAGTGACCCCGGGGCTAACTATGGCTACACCTTC. Protein sequence: CATSDPGANYGYTF.

The chain combines TRBV9 with TRBJ1-3; D is uncertain. This CDR3 comprises 14 residues. Trimming cost V 0 bases and J 3 bases, with 7 bases left between them. Looked up from germline, CDR1 is SGDLS and CDR2 is YYNGEE. In DNA, the CDR3 is TGTGCCAGCAGCGTAGGGCAGAATGGAAACACCATATATTTT. Its translation is CASSVGQNGNTIYF.

The rearrangement uses TRBV24-1 and TRBJ2-3; 9 bases match TRBD2. CDR1 and CDR2 (germline): KGHDR, SFDVKD. This CDR3 is built from 17 residues. J lost 1 base, V lost 4 bases, and 8 bases had no gene match. The CDR3 reads CATSDPNPSGGTDTQYF. CDR3 sequence (DNA): TGTGCCACCAGTGACCCCAATCCTAGCGGGGGCACAGATACGCAGTATTTT.

The V gene is TRBV9, the J gene TRBJ2-1, with 8 bases identical to TRBD2. There are 17 residues in the CDR3. Germline trimming cut 4 bases from V and 6 bases from J; bases unmatched to any gene: 15. The germline V gene has CDR1 SGDLS and CDR2 YYNGEE. CDR3 sequence: CASSPPPSGRWGNEQFF. As DNA, the CDR3 is TGTGCCAGCAGCCCCCCGCCTAGCGGGCGGTGGGGCAATGAGCAGTTCTTC.

The chain recombines TRBV5-3 with TRBJ1-1; 9 bases align to TRBD1. TRBV5-3 is identified as an open reading frame with a role that is uncertain. V shed 2 bases and J 1 base; nucleotides not matched to a gene: 3. CDR3 size: 15 residues. CDR3 loop: CARSLNRGQNTEAFF. The CDR3 bases are TGTGCCAGAAGCTTAAACAGGGGGCAGAACACTGAAGCTTTCTTT.

This clone has just a few counts. The rearrangement links TRBV20-1 to TRBJ1-1; D is ambiguous. This CDR3 spans 11 amino acids. The germline V gene has CDR1 DFQATT and CDR2 SNEGSKA (reference sequence). Deletions cut 0 bases from V and 4 bases from J, with 3 bases between. CDR3 sequence reads: CSAREATEAFF. Written as DNA, the CDR3 is TGCAGTGCTAGAGAGGCCACTGAAGCTTTCTTT.

The chain uses TRBV5-1 and TRBJ1-6; D possibly corresponds to TRBD1 (5 bases). V lost 0 bases and J 9 bases, leaving 19 bases between the germline ends. CDR3 length: 17 amino acids. CDR1 and CDR2 (germline): SGHRS, YFSETQ. DNA of the CDR3: TGCGCCAGCAGCTTGGAAGCGATGGGGGGGACTTCTTCACCCCTCCACTTT. It encodes CASSLEAMGGTSSPLHF.

The V and J genes are TRBV3-1 (or the pseudogene TRBV3-2) and TRBJ1-6; D may be TRBD1 (6 bases). The V gene lost 0 bases and the J gene lost 10 bases, with 13 bases spanning the gap. The CDR3 sequence is 15 residues long. Per germline, CDR1 LGHDT and CDR2 YNNKEL (reference sequence). The CDR3 sequence: CASSQDPTGGSPLHF. The DNA for the CDR3 is TGTGCCAGCAGCCAAGATCCGACAGGTGGATCACCCCTCCACTTT.

CDR3 in amino acids: CASSVSGRADNEQFF. CDR3 sequence (DNA): TGTGCCAGCAGCGTTAGCGGGAGGGCCGACAATGAGCAGTTCTTC. V usage is TRBV9 and J usage is TRBJ2-1; 11 nucleotides agree with TRBD2. Per germline, CDR1 SGDLS and CDR2 YYNGEE. V lost 2 bases, J lost 5 bases, and 3 bases stayed unmatched. The CDR3 runs 15 residues.

The chain joins TRBV6-2 or TRBV6-3 to TRBJ1-1; 9 bases line up with TRBD1. With 5 bases clipped from V and 7 bases from J, the junction kept 8 bases outside the gene matches. Germline V gives CDR1 MNHEY, CDR2 SVGEGT. The CDR3 is 14 amino acids. The CDR3, as DNA: TGTGCCAGCAGTGCGCCGGGACAGGGACGTGAAGCTTTCTTT. Encoded protein: CASSAPGQGREAFF.

J is TRBJ1-5 and V is TRBV19; D unclear. V gave up 2 bases and J gave up 3 bases, with 14 bases separating them. Germline V CDR1 and CDR2: LNHDA, SQIVND (reference sequence). This CDR3 has 16 amino acids. This chain's CDR3 is CASSIRSPGNNQPQHF. CDR3 nucleotide sequence: TGTGCCAGTAGTATACGGTCCCCGGGTAACAATCAGCCCCAGCATTTT.

The chain couples TRBV19 to TRBJ2-2; 9 positions agree with TRBD2. There are 17 residues in the CDR3. Germline CDR1 LNHDA, CDR2 SQIVND (reference sequence). V lost 7 bases and J lost 4; bases outside the gene matches: 13. CDR3 loop: CASNPSGTLRGTGELFF. In DNA form, the CDR3 reads TGTGCCAGTAATCCTAGCGGGACCCTCCGGGGCACCGGGGAGCTGTTTTTT.

The rearrangement uses TRBV3-1 (or the pseudogene TRBV3-2) and TRBJ2-1; D is perhaps TRBD2 (6 bases). V lost 8 bases and J lost 9, with 17 bases in between. There are 13 residues in the CDR3. Germline V gene lookup returns CDR1 LGHDT and CDR2 YNNKEL (reference sequence). In nucleotides, the CDR3 is TGTGCCAGCTCTGAAGCAAGGGGAGGTGAGCAGTTCTTC. Its translation is CASSEARGGEQFF.

The count of this clone is one. The rearrangement joins TRBV5-5 to TRBJ2-1; 10 nucleotides agree with TRBD1. V lost 2 bases, J lost 8 bases, and 7 bases stayed unmatched. The germline V gene encodes CDR1 SGHKS and CDR2 YYEKEE (reference sequence). CDR3 size: 15 residues. CDR3 loop: CASSFRDRGGHEQFF. The CDR3 DNA reads TGTGCCAGCAGCTTCCGGGACAGGGGAGGGCATGAGCAGTTCTTC. Drawing the rest from reference TRBV5-5 and TRBJ2-1, the complete variable domain is DAGVTQSPTHLIKTRGQQVTLRCSPISGHKSVSWYQQVLGQGPQFIFQYYEKEERGRGNFPDRFSARQFPNYSSELNVNALLLGDSALYLCASSFRDRGGHEQFFGPGTRLTVL.

This sequence joins TRBV2 and TRBJ1-1; 7 bases agree with TRBD1. J gave up 0 bases and V 6 bases, and 7 bases lay outside the gene matches. CDR3 size: 15 residues. The germline V gene has CDR1 SNHLY and CDR2 FYNNEI. The CDR3: CASRWDRTVNTEAFF. DNA of the CDR3: TGTGCCAGCAGATGGGACAGAACAGTGAACACTGAAGCTTTCTTT.

V and J are TRBV5-4 and TRBJ2-2, with 9 bases fitting TRBD2. Germline CDR1 SGHNT, CDR2 YYREEE (reference sequence). The V and J ends lost 5 bases and 8 bases, in that order; junction bases with no gene match: 7. The CDR3 is 14 amino acids. The CDR3 nucleotides read TGTGCCAGCAGTCAGGAGCGGGAGGAAGGGGAGCTGTTTTTT. Its protein is CASSQEREEGELFF.

J is TRBJ1-1 and V is TRBV7-2; D call uncertain. The germline V gene has CDR1 SGHTA and CDR2 FQGNSA. V lost 2 bases and J lost 0, with 10 bases in between. The length of the CDR3 is 15 residues. The CDR3 DNA follows: TGTGCCAGCAGCTTAATGGCGGCGATGAACACTGAAGCTTTCTTT. Translating it yields CASSLMAAMNTEAFF.

The chain employs TRBV2 and TRBJ1-5; TRBD1 matches at 8 bases. There are 13 residues in the CDR3. After removal of 6 bases from V and 6 bases from J, the junction contained 4 bases not matched to a gene. CDR1 is SNHLY, CDR2 FYNNEI, per germline. DNA for the CDR3: TGTGCCAGCAGGACAGGGGTTCGTCAGCCCCAGCATTTT. Its protein is CASRTGVRQPQHF.

The chain is built from TRBV18 and TRBJ1-1; D unclear. CDR3 length: 13 residues. Per the germline V gene, CDR1 is KGHSH and CDR2 is LQKENI. The V and J ends lost 3 bases and 2 bases respectively, with 7 bases between them. The CDR3 protein is CASSPTVNTEAFF. CDR3 in DNA: TGTGCCAGCTCACCTACAGTAAACACTGAAGCTTTCTTT.

The chain employs TRBV19 and TRBJ2-2, with D possibly matching TRBD1 (5 bases). Germline V gives CDR1 LNHDA, CDR2 SQIVND (reference sequence). CDR3 length: 14 amino acids. Between the trimmed V and J ends, which lost 5 bases and 3 bases, there was a span of 10 bases. The CDR3 coding sequence is TGTGCCAGTAGTCCGGACACGTACACCGGGGAGCTGTTTTTT. As protein: CASSPDTYTGELFF.

The chain is built from TRBV30 and TRBJ1-1, with TRBD1 identical over 7 bases. Per germline, CDR1 GTSNPN and CDR2 SVGIG (reference sequence). Unmatched junction bases numbered 7, after V lost 0 bases and J lost 9 bases. The CDR3 consists of 13 residues. The CDR3 coding sequence is TGTGCCTGGAGTGTACCCGGACAGGATCAAGCTTTCTTT. This gives the protein CAWSVPGQDQAFF.

CDR3 sequence (DNA): TGTGCCAGCAGCCAATCCCAGGGCCAGAGCTCCTACGAGCAGTACTTC. Translating it yields CASSQSQGQSSYEQYF. The genes are TRBV4-2 and TRBJ2-7; TRBD1 might be the D (5 bases). The CDR3 has 16 residues. The germline gives CDR1 LGHNA, CDR2 YNFKEQ. V shed 2 bases and J shed 0 bases, with 14 bases lying between them.

The chain uses TRBV19 and TRBJ2-5; perhaps TRBD1 as D (5 bases). The CDR3 runs 16 residues. Germline V gene lookup returns CDR1 LNHDA and CDR2 SQIVND (reference sequence). Trimming removed 2 bases from V and 2 bases from J, with 15 bases in between. CDR3 amino acids: CASSIQYRGIQETQYF. CDR3 nucleotides: TGTGCCAGTAGTATACAGTATAGGGGCATACAAGAGACCCAGTACTTC.

The V call is TRBV3-1 (or the pseudogene TRBV3-2), the J call TRBJ1-6, with 7 bases that match TRBD1. The germline V gene has CDR1 LGHDT and CDR2 YNNKEL (reference sequence). This CDR3 is built from 15 residues. The V segment lost 1 base and the J segment 7 bases; nucleotides outside the gene matches: 4. The CDR3 nucleotides read TGTGCCAGCAGCCAAGTGGGACAGCAAAATTCACCCCTCCACTTT. Amino acid sequence: CASSQVGQQNSPLHF.